Each of the 14 T cell receptor beta chains below was sequenced from the same sample in a study of response to subunit inactivated influenza vaccine. TCRdb independently ran MiXCR on the RT-PCR reads; one entry per CDR3 protein. The profile covers approximately 160,000 distinct CDR3 sequences, with roughly a tenth appearing a single time and approximately 35% taken by the ten largest. Sequencing was performed on CD8+ T cells sorted from PBMCs, taken roughly 24 months after vaccination. Receptors were obtained from a man aged 50 to 69 who received an inactivated influenza vaccine.

As for this clonotype: A much larger clone is a single base away; this may be a read error. The CDR3 DNA reads TGTGCCAGCTCCACCGCGGGGGGCACAGATACGCAGTATTTT. This sequence encodes CASSTAGGTDTQYF. The chain links TRBV12-3 or TRBV12-4 to TRBJ2-3, with 7 bases aligning to TRBD2. J lost 1 base, V lost 8 bases, and 6 bases had no gene match. This CDR3 has 14 residues.

V gene TRBV6-2 or TRBV6-3 combines with J gene TRBJ2-1; D possibly corresponds to TRBD1 (5 bases). V was trimmed by 6 bases and J by 8 bases, leaving 14 bases between them. The CDR3 is made up of 13 amino acids. The germline CDR1 and CDR2 sequences are MNHEY and SVGEGT. The DNA of the CDR3 is TGTGCCAGCAGGATACCCATAGGGGATGAGCAGTTCTTC. Translating gives CASRIPIGDEQFF.

The chain joins TRBV18 to TRBJ1-4; maybe TRBD1 (6 bases). This CDR3 region has 14 residues. Trimming took off 6 bases at V and 6 bases at J, with 14 bases between the two ends. CDR1 and CDR2 (germline): KGHSH, LQKENI. Here the CDR3 reads CASSTGTTYEKLFF. CDR3 nucleotides: TGTGCCAGCTCGACCGGGACAACGTATGAAAAACTGTTTTTT.

The chain carries TRBV12-3 or TRBV12-4 and TRBJ2-3, with 13 bases aligning to TRBD2. V lost 5 bases and J lost 2; bases outside the gene matches: 10. The CDR3 length is 18 residues. The CDR3 DNA is TGTGCCAGCAGTCAGGGACTAGCGGGGCTTCTCAACACAGATACGCAGTATTTT. Amino acid sequence: CASSQGLAGLLNTDTQYF.

This clonotype has just one count. One base away lies a much larger clone, so this may be a sequencing read error. The V call is TRBV6-4, the J call TRBJ2-1; perhaps TRBD2 as D (6 bases). This CDR3 has 15 amino acids. The germline V gene has CDR1 MRHNA and CDR2 SNTAGT. CDR3 residues: CASSDVPGADNEKFF. The CDR3 DNA sequence: TGTGCCAGCAGTGACGTGCCGGGAGCCGACAATGAGAAGTTCTTC.

This clonotype was found a few times. The chain combines TRBV20-1 with TRBJ2-1; 9 bases match TRBD2. The CDR3 totals 15 residues. CDR1 DFQATT and CDR2 SNEGSKA come from the germline V gene (reference sequence). The junction had 7 bases not matched to a gene; V was cut back by 3 bases and J by 4 bases. CDR3 amino acids: CSASEASGIYNEQFF. The CDR3 DNA follows: TGCAGTGCTAGCGAGGCTAGCGGGATTTACAATGAGCAGTTCTTC.

The rearrangement joins TRBV7-2 to TRBJ2-5, with unresolved D. The CDR3 spans 15 residues. Per the germline V gene, CDR1 is SGHTA and CDR2 is FQGNSA. The V and J ends lost 2 bases and 0 bases respectively, with 10 bases between them. CDR3 sequence: CASSLPRSYQETQYF. DNA for the CDR3: TGTGCCAGCAGCTTACCCAGGAGCTACCAAGAGACCCAGTACTTC.

V and J are TRBV18 and TRBJ1-4; TRBD1 matches at 7 bases. The trim removed 2 bases at V and 7 bases at J, leaving 4 bases unmatched. From germline, CDR1 is KGHSH and CDR2 LQKENI. This CDR3 is built from 14 residues. CDR3: CASSPGDRAEKLFF. The CDR3 nucleotides read TGTGCCAGCTCACCAGGAGACAGGGCTGAAAAACTGTTTTTT.

The chain couples TRBV20-1 to TRBJ2-7; 11 positions agree with TRBD1. Germline assignment: CDR1 DFQATT and CDR2 SNEGSKA (reference sequence). The CDR3 totals 15 residues. V trimming: 3 bases; J trimming: 6 bases; junction bases outside the gene matches: 10. The CDR3 DNA is TGCAGTGCTAGGGAGGCCGGGACAGGGGGTTCCGAGCAGTACTTC. Residues: CSAREAGTGGSEQYF.

This clonotype has just a few counts. The chain uses TRBV18 and TRBJ2-7; no clear D gene. This CDR3 region has 14 residues. V was clipped by 3 bases and J by 4 bases, with 13 bases between them. Germline CDR1 is KGHSH and CDR2 is LQKENI. This chain's CDR3 is CASSPTPTLYEQYF. The DNA of the CDR3 is TGTGCCAGCTCACCGACCCCTACCCTTTACGAGCAGTACTTC.

This clonotype was observed at least ten times. The genes are TRBV11-1 and TRBJ2-5, with 13 nucleotides matching TRBD2. J gave up 0 bases and V 5 bases, and 9 bases lay outside the gene matches. The CDR3 covers 18 residues. The germline V gene has CDR1 SGHAT and CDR2 FQDESV (reference sequence). For the CDR3, the DNA is TGTGCCAGCAGCCGGACTAGCGGGGGAACCGGACACCAAGAGACCCAGTACTTC. Protein: CASSRTSGGTGHQETQYF.

This rearrangement joins TRBV4-3 to TRBJ2-2; possible D gene TRBD2, 5 bases. CDR1 LGHNA and CDR2 YSLEER come from the germline V gene. The germline V and J ends were trimmed by 5 bases and 7 bases, with 17 bases remaining between them. This CDR3 spans 15 amino acids. This CDR3 reads CASSLAAYEGGELFF. The DNA for the CDR3 is TGCGCCAGCAGCTTGGCAGCCTATGAGGGCGGGGAGCTGTTTTTT.

This clonotype was detected only a few times. V usage is TRBV12-3 or TRBV12-4 and J usage is TRBJ2-7; 8 nucleotides align to TRBD1. V gave up 3 bases and J gave up 3 bases; unmatched junction bases: 7. The CDR3 has 15 residues. The CDR3 DNA follows: TGTGCCAGCAGTTTGGGGCAGGGGGCTTACTACGAGCAGTACTTC. It yields the protein CASSLGQGAYYEQYF.

This clonotype was seen more than once but under ten times. This chain joins TRBV10-3 and TRBJ2-2; weak D call: TRBD2 (5 bases). The V end lost 3 bases, the J end lost 3 bases, and 11 bases lay between the germline ends. The CDR3 length is 15 residues. Germline V CDR1 and CDR2: ENHRY, SYGVKD. CDR3 nucleotides: TGTGCCATCAGTGATTCGACTACACACACCGGGGAGCTGTTTTTT. Protein product: CAISDSTTHTGELFF.